This T cell receptor (beta chain) was captured by sequencing in a study of blood T cell repertoires in COVID-19. Study overall: PBMCs, B-cell-depleted T cells, or T cells were the source of the cDNA or gDNA that made up the material.

In its sample, this clone was seen once. This table comes from immunoSEQ multiplex PCR, and its TCRdb copy is limited to in-frame clones, with some not included. The sample contains fewer than 65,000 clones, 75% to 90% of which appear only once. The germline CDR1 and CDR2 sequences are KGHSH and LQKENI. The CDR3 runs to 17 residues. With V trimmed by 1 base and J by 0 bases, 6 bases remained unmatched. The chain is built from TRBV18 and TRBJ2-3; TRBD2 matches 8 bases. Sequences were obtained from peripheral blood. This receptor was identified in a man in his sixties with acute or convalescent COVID-19. CDR3 nucleotides: TGTGCCAGCTCACCACTAGCGGGACGGTTTAGCACAGATACGCAGTATTTT. Residues: CASSPLAGRFSTDTQYF.